This entry describes one TCR beta chain. The V end was cut by 4 bases, the J end by 3 bases, with 19 bases between. Per germline, CDR1 KGHSH and CDR2 LQKENI. The CDR3 extends over 17 amino acids. TEMRA cells were FACS-enriched, with CD8+ and CD4+ T cells isolated negatively. The record originates from a study of CD8 T cells in Susac syndrome. Study at large: Among the Susac syndrome patients sequenced, about 6 had active disease and 8 or 9 were in remission. When blood was drawn, the patients with Susac syndrome were therapy-naive, on corticosteroids, or on intravenous immunoglobulin alone.

Reverse transcription of about 0.45 to 1 ug RNA was performed with random hexamers. TCRdb analysed the immunoSEQ multiplex PCR reads with MiXCR anew, one entry per CDR3 protein. Of roughly 200,000 distinct CDR3 sequences listed, 90% to 95% were seen once; the top ten hold about 0.1%. V usage is TRBV18 and J usage is TRBJ2-1; perhaps TRBD2 as D (6 bases). Sequencing was carried out using CD4+ T cells from PBMCs. The receptor was isolated from a human donor with Susac syndrome. The CDR3 DNA follows: TGTGCCAGCTCACTTTTTATGAGACGGGAGAACTACAATGAGCAGTTCTTC. Translation gives CASSLFMRRENYNEQFF. The full variable domain, its missing parts supplied by reference TRBV18 and TRBJ2-1, is NAGVMQNPRHLVRRRGQEARLRCSPMKGHSHVYWYRQLPEEGLKFMVYLQKENIIDESGMPKERFSAEFPKEGPSILRIQQVVRGDSAAYFCASSLFMRRENYNEQFFGPGTRLTVL.